This T cell receptor (beta chain) was profiled in a study of blood T cells in healthy people across ages. Study-wide background: For every two T cells, template switching captured about one barcoded beta molecule.

A second PCR of about 6 to 12 cycles used a sample-barcoded 5' primer and a J-beta primer mix. Each TCR beta cDNA got a 12-nucleotide random molecular identifier. Sequencing recovered at least 2.5 million CDR3-containing paired-end reads from each sample. MiXCR was run by TCRdb on the 5' RACE reads, yielding one entry per CDR3 protein. Of about 1.5 million distinct CDR3 sequences in the sample, 40% to 45% were seen once. The CDR3 covers 17 residues. Germline V gene sequence: CDR1 SQVTM, CDR2 ANQGSEA. V trimming: 5 bases; J trimming: 11 bases; junction bases outside the gene matches: 24. Study-wide points: Older age coincided with a roughly linear decline in TCR beta diversity per million T cells.

Points on this clonotype: The antigen remains unidentified.

This receptor was taken from a woman between 18 and 29 years old in good health. The sequencing input was blood. The chain joins TRBV29-1 to TRBJ2-5; 9 bases align to TRBD1. DNA for the CDR3: TGCAGCGTTCTAACTCCCACAGGGGGCGCGTTTGGCAATGAGCAGTACTTC. Translated: CSVLTPTGGAFGNEQYF.